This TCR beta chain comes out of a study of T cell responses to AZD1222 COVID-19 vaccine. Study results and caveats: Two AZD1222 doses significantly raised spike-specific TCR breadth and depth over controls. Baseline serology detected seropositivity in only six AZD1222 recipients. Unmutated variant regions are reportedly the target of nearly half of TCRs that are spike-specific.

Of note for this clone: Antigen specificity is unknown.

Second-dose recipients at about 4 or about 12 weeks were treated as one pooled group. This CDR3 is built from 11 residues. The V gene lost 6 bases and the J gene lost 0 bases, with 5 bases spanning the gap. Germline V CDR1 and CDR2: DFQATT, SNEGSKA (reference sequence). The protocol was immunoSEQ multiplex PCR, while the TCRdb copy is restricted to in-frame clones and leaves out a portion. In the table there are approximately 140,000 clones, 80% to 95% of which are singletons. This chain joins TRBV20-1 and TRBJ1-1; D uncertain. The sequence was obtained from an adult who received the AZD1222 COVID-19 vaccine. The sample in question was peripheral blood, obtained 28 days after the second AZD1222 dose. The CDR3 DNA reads TGCAGTGCCTATTTGAACACTGAAGCTTTCTTT. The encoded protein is CSAYLNTEAFF.